Shown below are 16 T cell receptor beta chains from a single sample sequenced in a study of blood T cell repertoires in COVID-19. Assay: immunoSEQ multiplex PCR; the TCRdb copy retains only in-frame clones and omits some. This sample has some 67,000 clones, with just over 90% found just once. Specimen: peripheral blood. The source is a woman between 18 and 29 years old with acute or convalescent COVID-19.

V is TRBV24-1 and J is TRBJ2-1; TRBD2 aligns across 7 bases. Per the germline V gene, CDR1 is KGHDR and CDR2 is SFDVKD. J was trimmed by 6 bases and V by 6 bases; bases with no gene match: 10. The CDR3 extends over 15 amino acids. The CDR3 sequence is CATSRITGGSNEQFF. Here the CDR3 DNA reads TGTGCCACCAGTCGAATCACGGGCGGGAGCAATGAGCAGTTCTTC.

The J gene is TRBJ2-5, the V gene TRBV7-8, with D tentatively TRBD2 (5 bases). The V end was cut by 3 bases, the J end by 1 base, with 12 bases between. The CDR3 sequence is 15 residues long. The germline gives CDR1 SGHVS, CDR2 FQNEAQ. CDR3 protein: CASSFERAGQETQYF. The CDR3 nucleotides read TGTGCCAGCAGCTTCGAAAGGGCGGGCCAAGAGACCCAGTACTTC.

This chain uses TRBV11-2 with TRBJ1-1, with 11 bases lining up with TRBD1. Trimming at V came to 2 bases and at J to 0 bases, leaving 11 bases not matched to a gene. The CDR3 contains 19 residues. CDR1 and CDR2 (germline): SGHAT, FQNNGV. The CDR3 DNA follows: TGTGCCAGCAGCTTAATGACGCCCGGGACAGGGGGAATGAACACTGAAGCTTTCTTT. As protein: CASSLMTPGTGGMNTEAFF. Full variable domain (outside the CDR3, taken from reference TRBV11-2 and TRBJ1-1): EAGVAQSPRYKIIEKRQSVAFWCNPISGHATLYWYQQILGQGPKLLIQFQNNGVVDDSQLPKDRFSAERLKGVDSTLKIQPAKLEDSAVYLCASSLMTPGTGGMNTEAFFGQGTRLTVV.

The CDR3, as DNA: TGTGCCAGCAGCCCCGCCAACAAAGGGGGATTTCGTGGCTACACCTTC. It specifies CASSPANKGGFRGYTF. The chain recombines TRBV11-3 with TRBJ1-2; TRBD1 is a possible D gene (6 bases). The length of the CDR3 is 16 residues. Trimming pared 5 bases from V and 7 bases from J, leaving 23 bases between. CDR1 is SGHNT, CDR2 YENEEA, per germline.

The chain couples TRBV7-2 to TRBJ2-1; D might be TRBD2 (6 bases). This CDR3 comprises 16 residues. Looked up from germline, CDR1 is SGHTA and CDR2 is FQGNSA. V lost 4 bases and J lost 8, with 21 bases in between. The CDR3 here is CASSSRDHSGSDEQFF. The DNA for the CDR3 is TGTGCCAGCAGCTCTCGCGATCATAGCGGTTCGGATGAGCAGTTCTTC.

The V and J genes are TRBV7-9 and TRBJ1-1, with D possibly TRBD1 on 5 matching bases. The CDR3 sequence is 14 residues long. The V gene lost 0 bases and the J gene lost 2 bases, with 7 bases spanning the gap. The V gene's germline CDR1 is SEHNR and CDR2 FQNEAQ (reference sequence). The CDR3 DNA is TGTGCCAGCAGCTTAGCAGGGGCCAACACTGAAGCTTTCTTT. Translation gives CASSLAGANTEAFF.

This chain uses TRBV2 with TRBJ1-1; possibly TRBD1 for D (5 bases). V dropped 8 bases and J dropped 3 bases, with 19 bases sitting between them. Germline V gene lookup returns CDR1 SNHLY and CDR2 FYNNEI. The length of the CDR3 is 15 residues. CDR3 in amino acids: CASDTGYQGDTEAFF. As DNA, the CDR3 is TGTGCCAGCGACACTGGGTATCAGGGTGACACTGAAGCTTTCTTT.

J is TRBJ1-4 and V is TRBV18; 8 bases agree with TRBD1. CDR1 KGHSH and CDR2 LQKENI come from the germline V gene. CDR3 length: 14 amino acids. V lost 2 bases and J lost 7; bases outside the gene matches: 3. The CDR3 DNA sequence: TGTGCCAGCTCACCAGGACAGGGTGTTGAAAAACTGTTTTTT. As protein: CASSPGQGVEKLFF.

This clone occurred once. The same CDR3 arises from other DNA sequences in this sample as well. V usage is TRBV6-2 or TRBV6-3 and J usage is TRBJ2-1; TRBD2 aligns across 9 bases. The length of the CDR3 is 15 residues. Trimming cost V 2 bases and J 7 bases; bases outside gene matches: 6. From germline, CDR1 is MNHEY and CDR2 SVGEGT. The CDR3 bases are TGTGCCAGCAGTTACCGGCTAGCGGGATTAAATGAGCAGTTCTTC. It is translated as CASSYRLAGLNEQFF.

This chain joins TRBV3-1 (or the pseudogene TRBV3-2) and TRBJ1-1; the match to TRBD1 covers 8 bases. Germline CDR1 reads LGHDT; CDR2 reads YNNKEL (reference sequence). This CDR3 is 14 amino acids long. Losses at the gene ends were 4 bases for V and 0 bases for J; bases not matched to a gene: 1. CDR3 sequence: CASSPRGLNTEAFF. The CDR3 DNA is TGTGCCAGCAGCCCCAGGGGGCTGAACACTGAAGCTTTCTTT.

This clone was observed a few times. The V and J genes are TRBV28 and TRBJ1-5; 7 bases are a match to TRBD1. Germline CDR1 and CDR2: MDHEN and SYDVKM. This CDR3 has 15 amino acids. The J segment lost 5 bases and the V segment lost 5 bases, leaving 9 bases of the junction unmatched. CDR3 in DNA: TGTGCCAGCAGTGTGGGACAGAACCCCTATCAGCCCCAGCATTTT. Protein sequence: CASSVGQNPYQPQHF.

This chain connects TRBV14 to TRBJ2-1, with 9 nucleotides matching TRBD2. The CDR3 spans 17 residues. Unmatched junction bases numbered 14, after V lost 4 bases and J lost 7 bases. The V gene's germline CDR1 is SGHDN and CDR2 FVKESK. CDR3 nucleotide sequence: TGTGCCAGCAGCCTCTTTGTAGCGGGAGTAGGAGGAAATGAGCAGTTCTTC. Its translation is CASSLFVAGVGGNEQFF.

The chain joins TRBV15 to TRBJ2-5; D perhaps matches TRBD2 (5 bases). The germline CDR1 and CDR2 sequences are LNHNV and YYDKDF (reference sequence). V was clipped by 1 base and J by 0 bases, with 9 bases between them. The CDR3 totals 15 residues. CDR3 in amino acids: CATSRAEDYQETQYF. The CDR3 DNA is TGTGCCACCAGCAGAGCCGAGGACTACCAAGAGACCCAGTACTTC.

This clone was picked up one time. The V gene is TRBV4-3, the J gene TRBJ2-1, with 7 nucleotides matching TRBD2. The CDR3 has 15 residues. The germline gives CDR1 LGHNA, CDR2 YSLEER. V trimming: 3 bases; J trimming: 6 bases; junction bases outside the gene matches: 8. The CDR3 spells CASSQSAGVSNEQFF. The CDR3 DNA reads as TGCGCCAGCAGCCAGTCTGCGGGAGTAAGCAATGAGCAGTTCTTC.

This sequence joins TRBV25-1 and TRBJ2-1; 7 nucleotides match TRBD2. The CDR3 consists of 17 residues. After removal of 4 bases from V and 0 bases from J, the junction contained 9 bases not matched to a gene. The germline gives CDR1 MGHDK, CDR2 SYGVNS. This chain's CDR3 is CASSGLSGGSSYNEQFF. For the CDR3, the DNA is TGTGCCAGCAGTGGCCTTTCCGGGGGGAGCTCCTACAATGAGCAGTTCTTC.

This rearrangement joins TRBV11-3 to TRBJ2-1; D ambiguous. The V end lost 6 bases, the J end lost 4 bases, and 10 bases lay between the germline ends. Germline loops: CDR1 SGHNT, CDR2 YENEEA. CDR3 size: 13 residues. CDR3 bases: TGTGCCAGCAGTTACACGTATTACAATGAGCAGTTCTTC. Amino acid sequence: CASSYTYYNEQFF.